The clone carrying this TCR beta chain occurred once. Its antigen is as yet unknown. TCRdb's table, derived via immunoSEQ multiplex PCR, lists solely in-frame clones and lacks some. The sample consists of some 1,000 clones, more than 75% of them appearing once. This CDR3 spans 14 amino acids. Trimming cost V 3 bases and J 8 bases, with 16 bases left between them. Germline V gene sequence: CDR1 LGHNA, CDR2 YSLEER. The entry originates in a study of immune cell composition in non-small cell lung cancer. Notes on the study in general: Squamous lung tumours showed higher top 10 clone scores and clonality than adenocarcinomas.

Sample: lung tumor tissue. The V call is TRBV4-3, the J call TRBJ1-2; maybe TRBD1 (5 bases). This receptor was obtained from a human donor with non-small cell lung cancer. The DNA for the CDR3 is TGCGCCAGCAGCCAGGCGCTGGGGGGTCGGGGCTACACCTTC. Translating it yields CASSQALGGRGYTF.